This T cell receptor (beta chain) was documented in a study of Ad26.COV2.S vaccination and SARS-CoV-2 variants. Sequencing used immunoSEQ multiplex PCR; TCRdb keeps in-frame clones, though not all of them. This sample carries a few hundred thousand clones, about four fifths of them seen once, and the ten largest clones take 7.4%. V was cut by 3 bases and J by 7 bases, with 10 bases left in between. CDR1 MNHEY and CDR2 SVGEGT come from the germline V gene. This CDR3 contains 14 residues. This clone was observed a few times. Treatment noted: roughly 20 received Ad26.COV2.S at low or high dose, single or two shots; 5 received placebo; per-sample allocation not given. The samples were gathered on day 63 after the first injection of vaccine or placebo.

The chain carries TRBV6-2 or TRBV6-3 and TRBJ1-6; no firm D call. The sequences come from peripheral blood, collected in a trial of Ad26.COV2.S vaccine versus placebo. This clonotype was sampled from a person aged 18-60 years who received the Ad26.COV2.S COVID-19 vaccine or a placebo. This CDR3 is CASSYTGGNSPLHF. As DNA, the CDR3 is TGTGCCAGCAGTTATACCGGTGGGAATTCACCCCTCCACTTT.